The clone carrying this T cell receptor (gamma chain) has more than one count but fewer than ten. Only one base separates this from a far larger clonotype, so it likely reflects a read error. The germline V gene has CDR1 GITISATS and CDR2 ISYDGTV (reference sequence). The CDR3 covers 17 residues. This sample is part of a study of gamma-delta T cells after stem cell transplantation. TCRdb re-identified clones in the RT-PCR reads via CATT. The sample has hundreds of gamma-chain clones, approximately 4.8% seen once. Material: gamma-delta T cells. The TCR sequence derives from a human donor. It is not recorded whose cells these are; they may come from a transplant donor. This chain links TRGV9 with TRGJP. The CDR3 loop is CALWGVRKELGKKIKVF. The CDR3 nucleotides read TGTGCCTTGTGGGGGGTGCGCAAAGAGTTGGGCAAAAAAATCAAGGTATTT.